This TCR beta chain was sequenced during a study of regulatory T cells in long-lasting Graves disease. Findings of the study overall: Persistent patients had a count of shared public clonotypes (about 2,700) that exceeded that of new patients (approximately 1,000).

The germline V gene has CDR1 MNHEY and CDR2 SVGEGT. This CDR3 is 15 amino acids long. Unmatched junction bases numbered 5, after V lost 6 bases and J lost 3 bases. Regarding time point: newly diagnosed GD, antithyroid drugs for less than 3 months. There was RNA extracted from PBMCs, and the TCR library was made from it. As concerns this clonotype: Its specificity is not known.

HTBI primers from iRepertoire and Arm-PCR of CDR3 regions yielded the TCR beta libraries. TCRdb independently ran MiXCR on the multiplex PCR reads; one entry per CDR3 protein. This table has around 420,000 distinct CDR3 sequences, about 15% appearing once. The sample was also linked to a second study, of T cells in Graves' hyperthyroidism and ophthalmopathy. That report adds: First-round RT-PCR of the TCR CDR3 relied on the HTBI primer set.

The TCR was taken from a woman in her forties with Graves disease. The material sequenced was peripheral blood mononuclear cells (PBMCs), taken at new diagnosis, from a patient treated with antithyroid drugs. The rearrangement joins TRBV6-2 or TRBV6-3 to TRBJ2-2; the match to TRBD1 covers 9 bases. The CDR3, as DNA: TGTGCCAGCAGGAAAGGGACAGGGCACACCGGGGAGCTGTTTTTT. Translating gives CASRKGTGHTGELFF.